This TCR beta chain is from a study of shared clonotypes between healthy human individuals. Between the trimmed V and J ends, which lost 4 bases and 0 bases, there was a span of 12 bases. CDR3 length: 15 residues. Per the germline V gene, CDR1 is SGHNT and CDR2 is YENEEA. Clones were read by immunoSEQ multiplex PCR, and TCRdb kept only the in-frame ones, dropping some. The repertoire has 640,000 or so clones, less than 80% of them found once; the top ten carry approximately 1.8%. This clone was found once. The chain couples TRBV11-3 to TRBJ1-2; no clear D gene. The sequencing sample was made of memory CD4+ T cells sorted from blood. Subset here: CD45RA-negative fraction. The sequence was obtained from a young woman in good health. The CDR3 DNA reads TGTGCCAGCAGCTCAGGAGGGAATTCTAACTATGGCTACACCTTC. Its protein product is CASSSGGNSNYGYTF.